The 25 T cell receptor beta chains given below trace back to one sample, sequenced in a study of human T cells and chemical hapten exposure. TCRdb re-derived calls from the RACE reads in MiXCR, one entry per CDR3 protein. This sample carries about 350,000 distinct CDR3 sequences, about 6% of them seen once, and the ten largest clones take under 7%. Indicated time point: patch test 2, 6 weeks after DPC sensitization. Documented treatment: therapeutic diphenylcyclopropenone sensitization with weekly scalp DPC. Sequenced here: whole blood, sampled in connection with sensitization to the hapten diphenylcyclopropenone (DPC). These receptors came from a woman aged 18-29 years with alopecia areata. Some clones in this sample may be carry-over from other donors' samples.

This chain links TRBV20-1 with TRBJ1-1; D might be TRBD1 (6 bases). The V gene's germline CDR1 is DFQATT and CDR2 SNEGSKA (reference sequence). CDR3 length: 16 residues. V shed 6 bases and J shed 5 bases, with 25 bases lying between them. The CDR3 coding sequence is TGCAGTGCGGGGCAGGGGCTAGGTTATTTGGTTACTGAAGCTTTCTTT. Translated: CSAGQGLGYLVTEAFF.

This clonotype was found many times. The chain joins TRBV6-5 to TRBJ1-2; no reliable D call. CDR1 and CDR2 from the germline V gene are MNHEY and SVGAGI. The ends were cut back, 6 bases at V and 8 bases at J, with 13 bases in the middle. The CDR3 runs to 12 residues. The DNA for the CDR3 is TGTGCCAGCAGAAGGGTCGGGATGGGCTACACCTTC. Translating it yields CASRRVGMGYTF.

The table lists this clonotype with many counts. V usage is TRBV7-8 and J usage is TRBJ1-2, with D possibly being TRBD1 (5 bases). The V gene lost 4 bases and the J gene lost 2 bases, with 17 bases spanning the gap. The length of the CDR3 is 16 residues. In germline, CDR1 is SGHVS, CDR2 FQNEAQ. The CDR3 sequence: CASSSTGTPGNYGYTF. The CDR3 region has the DNA TGTGCCAGCAGCTCGACTGGGACTCCAGGAAACTATGGCTACACCTTC.

The V and J genes are TRBV11-2 and TRBJ1-2; TRBD1 agrees at 12 bases. Germline V gives CDR1 SGHAT, CDR2 FQNNGV. Losses at the gene ends were 5 bases for V and 3 bases for J; bases not matched to a gene: 4. This CDR3 is built from 15 residues. The CDR3 loop reads CASSPGTGGYYGYTF. CDR3 nucleotide sequence: TGTGCCAGCAGCCCCGGGACAGGGGGCTACTATGGCTACACCTTC.

V is TRBV6-6 and J is TRBJ2-2, with unresolved D. Per the germline V gene, CDR1 is MNHNY and CDR2 is SVGAGI (reference sequence). The V end was cut by 2 bases, the J end by 5 bases, with 3 bases between. The CDR3 contains 12 residues. Here the CDR3 reads CASSYKTGELFF. CDR3 sequence (DNA): TGTGCCAGCAGTTACAAGACCGGGGAGCTGTTTTTT.

This clonotype was seen at least ten times. The CDR3 here is CASSQLYSNQPQHF. Here the CDR3 DNA reads TGTGCCAGCAGCCAGTTGTATAGCAATCAGCCCCAGCATTTT. The chain employs TRBV6-1 and TRBJ1-5; no clear D gene. The CDR3 runs to 14 residues. Trimming pared 6 bases from V and 0 bases from J, leaving 9 bases between. The germline V gene has CDR1 MNHNS and CDR2 SASEGT.

This clonotype was seen more than once but under ten times. This chain links TRBV6-4 with TRBJ2-1; 8 nucleotides align to TRBD2. This CDR3 is 13 amino acids long. Germline loops: CDR1 MRHNA, CDR2 SNTAGT. J gave up 8 bases and V 8 bases, and 8 bases lay outside the gene matches. The CDR3 here is CASGAGLVDEQFF. CDR3 coding DNA: TGTGCCAGCGGGGCGGGACTAGTAGATGAGCAGTTCTTC.

In its sample, this clonotype was seen a few times. V is TRBV28 and J is TRBJ1-6; 10 bases are a match to TRBD1. The J segment lost 7 bases and the V segment lost 10 bases, leaving 10 bases of the junction unmatched. This CDR3 is built from 15 residues. Germline-derived CDR1 and CDR2 are MDHEN and SYDVKM. The CDR3 reads CATGTGEIFNSPLHF. The DNA of the CDR3 is TGTGCCACCGGGACAGGGGAAATTTTCAATTCACCCCTCCACTTT. The full variable domain, completed using reference TRBV28 and TRBJ1-6, is DVKVTQSSRYLVKRTGEKVFLECVQDMDHENMFWYRQDPGLGLRLIYFSYDVKMKEKGDIPEGYSVSREKKERFSLILESASTNQTSMYLCATGTGEIFNSPLHFGNGTRLTVT.

This clonotype was counted only a few times. J is TRBJ2-7 and V is TRBV6-2 or TRBV6-3; the match to TRBD2 covers 8 bases. The germline gives CDR1 MNHEY, CDR2 SVGEGT. The V segment lost 7 bases and the J segment 6 bases; nucleotides outside the gene matches: 5. The CDR3 consists of 12 residues. The CDR3 nucleotides read TGTGCCAGCACCGCGGGGGGTGGCGAGCAGTACTTC. Translation gives CASTAGGGEQYF.

CDR3 coding DNA: TGCAGTGCCTACCCCATGGGACTAGCCAAAAACATTCAGTACTTC. Residues: CSAYPMGLAKNIQYF. The chain has TRBV20-1 and TRBJ2-4, with a weak D call TRBD2 (6 bases). Germline CDR1 is DFQATT and CDR2 is SNEGSKA (reference sequence). This CDR3 region has 15 residues. The V gene lost 6 bases and the J gene lost 0 bases, with 15 bases spanning the gap.

The chain links TRBV20-1 to TRBJ2-6; the D gene could be TRBD1 or TRBD2 (5 bases each). V was trimmed by 6 bases and J by 0 bases, leaving 18 bases between them. Germline CDR1 reads DFQATT; CDR2 reads SNEGSKA (reference sequence). This CDR3 is built from 17 residues. The CDR3 here is CSAPYGTRSSGANVLTF. The CDR3 DNA follows: TGCAGTGCCCCTTACGGGACGCGAAGCTCTGGGGCCAACGTCCTGACTTTC.

The rearrangement links TRBV7-9 to TRBJ2-7; D gene ambiguous. The CDR3 consists of 13 residues. V was trimmed by 7 bases and J by 0 bases, leaving 10 bases between them. The germline gives CDR1 SEHNR, CDR2 FQNEAQ (reference sequence). CDR3 DNA: TGTGCCAGCAACCCCTTGAGCTCCTACGAGCAGTACTTC. Amino acid sequence: CASNPLSSYEQYF.

The chain uses TRBV5-1 and TRBJ2-7; perhaps TRBD1 as D (5 bases). V was pared by 8 bases and J by 5 bases, with 17 bases between. The CDR3 is 13 residues long. Germline CDR1 is SGHRS and CDR2 is YFSETQ. The CDR3 sequence is CARQRAGYHEQYF. The CDR3 DNA sequence: TGCGCCAGACAACGGGCAGGGTACCACGAGCAGTACTTC.

This clonotype was detected a few times. The chain recombines TRBV20-1 with TRBJ1-1; maybe TRBD1 (6 bases). Germline values: CDR1 DFQATT, CDR2 SNEGSKA (reference sequence). The CDR3 spans 14 residues. Trimming left V 3 bases short and J 2 bases short, with 13 bases between. The CDR3 protein is CSARSGEINTEAFF. The CDR3 DNA is TGCAGTGCTAGGTCAGGGGAGATTAACACTGAAGCTTTCTTT.

This clonotype showed up just a few times. The V call is TRBV2, the J call TRBJ2-3; D gene unclear. This CDR3 is 14 amino acids long. Trimming stripped 4 bases from V and 2 bases from J, with 10 bases between. Germline V gene lookup returns CDR1 SNHLY and CDR2 FYNNEI. The CDR3 region has the DNA TGTGCCAGCAGTGGAACTCTATTCACAGATACGCAGTATTTT. Amino acid sequence: CASSGTLFTDTQYF.

This clonotype was observed at least ten times. The chain couples TRBV7-8 to TRBJ2-3; D not resolved. The V end lost 4 bases, the J end lost 0 bases, and 11 bases lay between the germline ends. CDR3 size: 15 residues. Germline loops: CDR1 SGHVS, CDR2 FQNEAQ. The CDR3 loop reads CASSYDGASTDTQYF. The CDR3 DNA sequence: TGTGCCAGCAGCTACGACGGCGCTAGCACAGATACGCAGTATTTT.

This clonotype has at least ten counts. The J gene is TRBJ1-1, the V gene TRBV20-1; TRBD1 agrees at 7 bases. V shed 0 bases, J shed 4 bases, and the junction held 14 bases outside the gene matches. CDR1 is DFQATT and CDR2 is SNEGSKA in the germline V gene (reference sequence). The CDR3 sequence is 17 residues long. The CDR3 sequence is CSARDSGAGGPGTEAFF. The DNA of the CDR3 is TGCAGTGCTAGAGATAGCGGAGCAGGGGGTCCAGGCACTGAAGCTTTCTTT.

This clonotype was observed at least ten times. V and J are TRBV7-9 and TRBJ2-3; no definite D call. CDR1 SEHNR and CDR2 FQNEAQ come from the germline V gene (reference sequence). The CDR3 extends over 17 amino acids. V lost 6 bases and J 4 bases, leaving 23 bases between the germline ends. The CDR3 is CASRAPNRLRFADTQYF. As DNA, the CDR3 is TGTGCCAGCAGAGCCCCGAACCGCCTAAGATTCGCAGATACGCAGTATTTT.

V gene TRBV6-2 or TRBV6-3 combines with J gene TRBJ2-3; the D is unclear. Germline V gene sequence: CDR1 MNHEY, CDR2 SVGEGT. The CDR3 has 12 residues. Trimming removed 8 bases at V and 4 bases at J, with 10 bases between. The DNA of the CDR3 is TGTGCCAGCGCCCGATCCCCAGATACGCAGTATTTT. It specifies CASARSPDTQYF.

This sequence joins TRBV5-1 and TRBJ2-3; D remains ambiguous. CDR1 is SGHRS, CDR2 YFSETQ, per germline. This CDR3 has 14 residues. V shed 0 bases and J shed 5 bases, with 10 bases lying between them. The CDR3, as DNA: TGCGCCAGCAGCTTGGGACTGCCCAAAGATACGCAGTATTTT. This codes for CASSLGLPKDTQYF.

This clonotype has a count of ten or more. The chain links TRBV6-4 to TRBJ1-5, with TRBD1 matching 8 bases. Germline V gene lookup returns CDR1 MRHNA and CDR2 SNTAGT. The V and J ends lost 4 bases and 4 bases, in that order; junction bases with no gene match: 3. This CDR3 region has 14 residues. CDR3 nucleotide sequence: TGTGCCAGCAGTGCTTGGACAGGGAATCAGCCCCAGCATTTT. It specifies CASSAWTGNQPQHF.

In its sample, this clonotype was seen many times. This chain joins TRBV12-3 or TRBV12-4 and TRBJ1-6; D is uncertain. This CDR3 has 14 amino acids. V shed 2 bases and J shed 10 bases, with 12 bases lying between them. The chain's CDR3 is CASSLRGVGSPLHF. CDR3 DNA: TGTGCCAGCAGTTTACGGGGTGTCGGGTCACCCCTCCACTTT.

This clonotype was seen many times. For the CDR3, the DNA is TGCGCCAGCAGCTTGGCCATCGCTTCTGAAGCTTTCTTT. This translates into CASSLAIASEAFF. This chain links TRBV5-1 with TRBJ1-1, with D hard to call. CDR3 length: 13 residues. The germline V and J ends were trimmed by 0 bases and 6 bases, with 9 bases remaining between them. Germline CDR1 is SGHRS and CDR2 is YFSETQ.

This clonotype came up many times. CDR3 nucleotides: TGTGCCAGCAGTTACTTAGACTTCTACAATGAGCAGTTCTTC. Translation: CASSYLDFYNEQFF. The chain recombines TRBV6-2 or TRBV6-3 with TRBJ2-1; D is uncertain. The CDR3 runs to 14 residues. Germline V gene sequence: CDR1 MNHEY, CDR2 SVGEGT. The ends were cut back, 1 base at V and 3 bases at J, with 7 bases in the middle.

This clonotype was seen more than once but under ten times. This chain connects TRBV29-1 to TRBJ2-1; 10 bases line up with TRBD1. Per the germline V gene, CDR1 is SQVTM and CDR2 is ANQGSEA. The trim removed 6 bases at V and 7 bases at J, leaving 6 bases unmatched. This CDR3 spans 13 amino acids. CDR3: CSVRTGGRNEQFF. The CDR3 DNA reads TGCAGCGTCAGGACAGGGGGTAGGAATGAGCAGTTCTTC.